This entry lists 18 T cell receptor beta chains sequenced from one sample in a study of Graves' ophthalmopathy and Graves' hyperthyroidism. The authors amplified TCR beta CDR3 regions, and they did so from RNA transcripts for repertoire sequencing. The first round was an RT-PCR with HTBI primers, and the second round was a multiplex PCR. TCRdb passed the multiplex PCR reads through MiXCR, listing each CDR3 protein once. This table has 500,000 to 700,000 distinct CDR3 sequences, roughly 20% appearing once. The sample comprised peripheral blood. Receptors were obtained from a woman aged 18 to 35 with stable Graves' hyperthyroidism. Some clones in this sample may be carry-over from other donors' samples.

This clonotype was recorded many times. The chain uses TRBV15 and TRBJ1-6; D is unclear. V was shortened by 2 bases and J by 0 bases, with 11 bases between the two germline ends. This CDR3 spans 17 amino acids. Germline assignment: CDR1 LNHNV and CDR2 YYDKDF (reference sequence). The CDR3 loop reads CATSRPPGSSYNSPLHF. The CDR3 DNA reads as TGTGCCACCAGCAGACCCCCGGGCAGCTCCTATAATTCACCCCTCCACTTT.

The V and J genes are TRBV6-5 and TRBJ2-6, with 8 bases identical to TRBD1. CDR3 size: 16 residues. V dropped 2 bases and J dropped 0; count of bases not matched to a gene: 0. Germline CDR1 and CDR2: MNHEY and SVGAGI. CDR3 in amino acids: CASSYTGGSGANVLTF. Written as DNA, the CDR3 is TGTGCCAGCAGTTACACAGGGGGCTCTGGGGCCAACGTCCTGACTTTC.

The sample holds many counts of this clonotype. The chain joins TRBV12-3 or TRBV12-4 to TRBJ1-1; D uncertain. Between the trimmed V and J ends, which lost 3 bases and 6 bases, there was a span of 11 bases. The CDR3 totals 13 residues. CDR3 in DNA: TGTGCCAGCAGTTTCGACCGATACGCTGAAGCTTTCTTT. It codes for CASSFDRYAEAFF.

This clonotype occurred many times. The CDR3 DNA is TGTGCCACCAGCACCCTGGACAGGGTAGGTGCTTTCTTT. Its translation: CATSTLDRVGAFF. The chain recombines TRBV15 with TRBJ1-1; TRBD1 aligns across 8 bases. The CDR3 loop spans 13 amino acids. CDR1 and CDR2 (germline): LNHNV, YYDKDF (reference sequence). V was clipped by 4 bases and J by 11 bases; unmatched bases: 9.

The rearrangement links TRBV7-3 to TRBJ2-2, with TRBD1 matching over 8 bases. Germline loops: CDR1 SGHTA, CDR2 FQGTGA. V gave up 4 bases and J gave up 7 bases; unmatched junction bases: 5. This CDR3 comprises 14 residues. The CDR3 region has the DNA TGTGCCAGCAGCTATACAGGGGGAAACGGGGAGCTGTTTTTT. Protein product: CASSYTGGNGELFF.

This clonotype was observed many times. The gene calls are TRBV19 and TRBJ1-2; a possible D gene is TRBD1 (5 bases). Germline CDR1 and CDR2: LNHDA and SQIVND (reference sequence). The ends were cut back, 5 bases at V and 7 bases at J, with 14 bases in the middle. The CDR3 is 13 residues long. CDR3 DNA sequence: TGTGCCAGTAGTCGCACCCGGGGGACTGGCTACACCTTC. This translates into CASSRTRGTGYTF. Supplemented by reference TRBV19 and TRBJ1-2, the full variable domain reads DGGITQSPKYLFRKEGQNVTLSCEQNLNHDAMYWYRQDPGQGLRLIYYSQIVNDFQKGDIAEGYSVSREKKESFPLTVTSAQKNPTAFYLCASSRTRGTGYTFGSGTRLTVV.

This clonotype has a count of ten or more. The V call is TRBV5-1, the J call TRBJ1-1, with D maybe TRBD1 (5 bases). Germline V gene data show CDR1 as SGHRS and CDR2 as YFSETQ. The V and J ends lost 0 bases and 7 bases respectively, with 10 bases between them. The CDR3 has 13 residues. The CDR3, as DNA: TGCGCCAGCAGCTTGGGACAGCAGAATGAAGCTTTCTTT. As protein: CASSLGQQNEAFF.

Note on this clonotype: Since a much larger clone is just one base distant, this may be a read error. The V and J genes are TRBV20-1 and TRBJ1-1, with a tentative D call TRBD1 (5 bases). Germline-derived CDR1 and CDR2 are DFQATT and SNEGSKA (reference sequence). This CDR3 spans 14 amino acids. Trimming took off 3 bases at V and 4 bases at J, with 15 bases between the two ends. The CDR3: CSARWPGRITEAFF. In DNA, the CDR3 is TGCAGTGCTAGGTGGCCAGGGAGGATCACTGAAGCTTTCTTT.

This clonotype was detected many times. The rearrangement uses TRBV18 and TRBJ1-6; D call uncertain. The CDR3 spans 14 residues. V was trimmed by 6 bases and J by 6 bases, leaving 12 bases between them. CDR1 and CDR2 (germline): KGHSH, LQKENI. CDR3 coding DNA: TGTGCCAGCTCTCAAACGGTGGGTAATTCACCCCTCCACTTT. Amino acid sequence: CASSQTVGNSPLHF.

The rearrangement joins TRBV6-5 to TRBJ2-7; no definite D call. Deletions cut 4 bases from V and 3 bases from J, with 10 bases between. CDR1 and CDR2 from the germline V gene are MNHEY and SVGAGI. The CDR3 totals 13 residues. CDR3 nucleotide sequence: TGTGCCAGCAGTTGGGCAGAAGACTACGAGCAGTACTTC. Encoded protein: CASSWAEDYEQYF.

This clonotype was found a few times. The chain is built from TRBV7-9 and TRBJ1-1; tentatively, D is TRBD1 (5 bases). There are 12 residues in the CDR3. V gave up 5 bases and J gave up 8 bases, with 12 bases separating them. The germline V gene encodes CDR1 SEHNR and CDR2 FQNEAQ (reference sequence). CDR3 coding DNA: TGTGCCAGCAGCCCAGACAGCAGAGAAGCTTTCTTT. Its translation: CASSPDSREAFF.

This clonotype came up many times. V is TRBV6-2 or TRBV6-3 and J is TRBJ2-7, with 8 bases matching TRBD1. The CDR3 totals 15 residues. Germline values: CDR1 MNHEY, CDR2 SVGEGT. V lost 6 bases, J lost 2 bases, and 9 bases stayed unmatched. CDR3 coding DNA: TGTGCCAGCAGCCACACCGGGACAGGTACCTACGAGCAGTACTTC. Translating gives CASSHTGTGTYEQYF.

The rearrangement links TRBV4-1 to TRBJ1-2; D call uncertain. The CDR3 contains 15 residues. CDR1 and CDR2 from the germline V gene are MGHRA and YSYEKL. The V end was cut by 1 base, the J end by 4 bases, with 13 bases between. This CDR3 is CASSQVAESGYGYTF. Here the CDR3 DNA reads TGCGCCAGCAGCCAAGTGGCGGAGAGCGGCTATGGCTACACCTTC.

The genes are TRBV24-1 and TRBJ2-7, with 9 positions matching TRBD1. Germline V gene data show CDR1 as KGHDR and CDR2 as SFDVKD. The length of the CDR3 is 14 residues. After removal of 7 bases from V and 6 bases from J, the junction contained 9 bases not matched to a gene. The CDR3 DNA is TGTGCCACCAGCCGGGACAGGGTGAACCCCGAGCAGTACTTC. Translation gives CATSRDRVNPEQYF.

The sample holds many counts of this clonotype. The gene calls are TRBV7-2 and TRBJ1-1; D is perhaps TRBD1 (5 bases). V gave up 5 bases and J gave up 3 bases, with 13 bases separating them. The CDR3 length is 14 residues. Germline V gene lookup returns CDR1 SGHTA and CDR2 FQGNSA. The CDR3 DNA follows: TGTGCCAGCAGCGTACAGGTTGGGGACACTGAAGCTTTCTTT. This translates into CASSVQVGDTEAFF. The full variable domain, with the rest looked up from reference TRBV7-2 and TRBJ1-1, is GAGVSQSPSNKVTEKGKDVELRCDPISGHTALYWYRQSLGQGLEFLIYFQGNSAPDKSGLPSDRFSAERTGGSVSTLTIQRTQQEDSAVYLCASSVQVGDTEAFFGQGTRLTVV.

Only a few counts were recorded for this clonotype. This may arise from a read error, as a much more abundant clone is one base away. The chain links TRBV11-2 to TRBJ2-5; TRBD2 might be the D (7 bases). Germline V gives CDR1 SGHAT, CDR2 FQNNGV. CDR3 length equals 16 residues. The CDR3 reads CAGSPSRGAPEETQYF. CDR3 coding DNA: TGTGCCGGCAGCCCCAGTCGGGGGGCCCCCGAGGAGACCCAGTACTTC. Using reference TRBV11-2 and TRBJ2-5 for the parts outside the CDR3, the full variable domain is EAGVAQSPRYKIIEKRQSVAFWCNPISGHATLYWYQQILGQGPKLLIQFQNNGVVDDSQLPKDRFSAERLKGVDSTLKIQPAKLEDSAVYLCAGSPSRGAPEETQYFGPGTRLLVL.

Regarding this clonotype: Compared with germline, one end of the junction differs, possibly owing to a read error. The CDR3 sequence is CASSPGQGRYGYSF. CDR3 DNA: TGTGCCAGCAGCCCCGGACAGGGAAGGTATGGCTACAGCTTC. The chain couples TRBV6-1 to TRBJ1-2, with 8 bases aligning to TRBD1. Germline CDR1 and CDR2: MNHNS and SASEGT. The CDR3 length is 14 residues.

This clonotype showed up many times. CDR3 protein: CAWSVGGAQETQYF. In DNA form, the CDR3 reads TGTGCCTGGAGTGTCGGTGGGGCCCAAGAGACCCAGTACTTC. The chain employs TRBV30 and TRBJ2-5, with TRBD1 as a possible D gene (5 bases). Trimming took off 0 bases at V and 1 base at J, with 9 bases between the two ends. This CDR3 contains 14 residues. The V gene's germline CDR1 is GTSNPN and CDR2 SVGIG (reference sequence).